This T cell receptor (beta chain) was profiled in a study of a mutant IDH1 vaccine in newly diagnosed glioma. Study context: Vaccination of patients was performed eight times, in weeks 1, 3, 5, 7, 11, 15, 19 and 23.

Time point in this sample: week 11, during vaccination. Topical imiquimod was applied with each vaccine dose, which held 300 ug of mutant IDH1 20-mer peptide. Comments on this clone: The antigen is unknown.

Germline-derived CDR1 and CDR2 are MDHEN and SYDVKM. This CDR3 contains 13 residues. V lost 8 bases to trimming and J lost 0 bases, with 7 bases between them. TCRdb keeps only in-frame clones here, not all; method: immunoSEQ multiplex PCR. Among approximately 61,000 clones, 80% were seen once, and the ten largest hold more than 5.5%. This sequence was found in a man between 45 and 60 years old with glioma. The genes are TRBV28 and TRBJ2-2; unclear D gene. The sequencing used PBMCs, collected from a glioma patient whose treatment included an IDH1 peptide vaccine. This CDR3 is CASPSSNTGELFF. Here the CDR3 DNA reads TGTGCCAGCCCCTCTTCGAACACCGGGGAGCTGTTTTTT.